This paragraph reports one T cell receptor (beta chain). Two negative PCRs, clearance, or symptom resolution characterized the recovered Cohort 3 donors. These data come from a study of blood T cell repertoires in COVID-19. How the authors handled the data: Estimation of nucleated cell counts relied on the amplification of reference gene primers. Sequencing was performed with immunoSEQ multiplex PCR; in TCRdb, only in-frame clones are kept and a portion is missing. Clone size and the V and J calls come from that table; the DNA yielded D and trimming. This sample carries fewer than 250,000 clones, 70% to 90% of them seen once, and the ten largest clones take 10% to 11%. The specimen sequenced was PBMCs or T cells enriched from blood (not recorded which). The origin of this receptor is a young man who had recovered from COVID-19.

The CDR3 region has the DNA TGTGCCAGCAGCTTACAGGGGGCGGGTTCCTACAATGAGCAGTTCTTC. It encodes CASSLQGAGSYNEQFF. V gene TRBV9 combines with J gene TRBJ2-1, with 9 bases matching TRBD1. Germline V gene data show CDR1 as SGDLS and CDR2 as YYNGEE. The CDR3 covers 16 residues. Unmatched junction bases numbered 6, after V lost 4 bases and J lost 1 base.